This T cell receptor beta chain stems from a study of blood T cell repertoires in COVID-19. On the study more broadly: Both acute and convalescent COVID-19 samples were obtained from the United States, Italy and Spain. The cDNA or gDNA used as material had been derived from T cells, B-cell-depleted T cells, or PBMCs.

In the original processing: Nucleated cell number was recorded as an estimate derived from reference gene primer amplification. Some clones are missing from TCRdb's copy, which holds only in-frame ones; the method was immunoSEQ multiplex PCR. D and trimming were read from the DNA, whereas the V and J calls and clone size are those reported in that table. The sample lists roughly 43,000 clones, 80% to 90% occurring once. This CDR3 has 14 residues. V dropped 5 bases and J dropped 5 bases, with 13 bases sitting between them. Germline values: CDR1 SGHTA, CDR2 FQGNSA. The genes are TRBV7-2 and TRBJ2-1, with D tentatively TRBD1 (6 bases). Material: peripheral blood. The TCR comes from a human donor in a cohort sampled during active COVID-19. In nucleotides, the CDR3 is TGTGCCAGCAGCGTAAACCAGGGGAACAATGAGCAGTTCTTC. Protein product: CASSVNQGNNEQFF.